Listed here are 18 T cell receptor beta chains from one sample, sequenced in a study of glioma-infiltrating T cells. Amplification of TCR alpha and beta CDR3 regions from RNA used iRepertoire nested multiplex PCR. One entry per CDR3 protein results from TCRdb running MiXCR on the multiplex PCR reads. This table holds fewer than 250,000 distinct CDR3 sequences, approximately 30% found once. The sample comprised glioma tissue, nonneoplastic brain tissue, or PBMCs (not recorded which). The source is a human donor with low-grade glioma or glioblastoma, undergoing nonglioma brain surgery, or in good health (not recorded which).

In the case of this clonotype: This clone may be a read error of a much larger clone one base away. Here the CDR3 DNA reads TGTGCCAGCAGCTTAGGGGGGGATACCTACGAGCAGTTCTTC. This sequence encodes CASSLGGDTYEQFF. This sequence joins TRBV11-2 and TRBJ2-1, with D perhaps TRBD2 (6 bases). Trimming cost V 1 base and J 10 bases, with 14 bases left between them. Germline V CDR1 and CDR2: SGHAT, FQNNGV. The CDR3 consists of 14 residues.

This clonotype showed up just a few times. The rearrangement uses TRBV12-3 or TRBV12-4 and TRBJ2-5; D unresolved. The V end lost 3 bases, the J end lost 1 base, and 3 bases lay between the germline ends. The CDR3 spans 12 residues. DNA of the CDR3: TGTGCCAGCAGTTTTCCCCAAGAGACCCAGTACTTC. Residues: CASSFPQETQYF.

This clonotype was detected many times. V and J are TRBV19 and TRBJ1-1; 7 bases fit TRBD1. The CDR3 is made up of 16 amino acids. The germline V gene has CDR1 LNHDA and CDR2 SQIVND (reference sequence). The V segment lost 5 bases and the J segment 0 bases; nucleotides outside the gene matches: 9. CDR3 DNA sequence: TGTGCCAGTAGTTCCCTGGGACAGCGCATGAACACTGAAGCTTTCTTT. This sequence encodes CASSSLGQRMNTEAFF.

V is TRBV6-6 and J is TRBJ2-1, with D possibly being TRBD1 or TRBD2 (5 bases each). The CDR3 runs 13 residues. Trimming removed 8 bases from V and 5 bases from J, with 13 bases in between. CDR1 MNHNY and CDR2 SVGAGI come from the germline V gene (reference sequence). DNA for the CDR3: TGTGCCAGCTCAGAGTGGGGGAACAATGAGCAGTTCTTC. Protein sequence: CASSEWGNNEQFF.

In this sample, this clonotype turned up once. With a much larger clone just one base away, this may be a read error. The chain recombines TRBV5-1 with TRBJ2-3; the D is unclear. Germline-derived CDR1 and CDR2 are SGHRS and YFSETQ. This CDR3 comprises 16 residues. Trimming stripped 0 bases from V and 0 bases from J, with 11 bases between. This CDR3 reads CASSLGGRVSTDTQYF. DNA of the CDR3: TGCGCCAGCAGCTTGGGTGGTCGGGTTAGCACAGATACGCAGTATTTT.

There are many counts of this clonotype. The chain employs TRBV7-2 and TRBJ2-7; 7 positions agree with TRBD2. V was clipped by 1 base and J by 3 bases; unmatched bases: 9. Germline assignment: CDR1 SGHTA and CDR2 FQGNSA. The CDR3 is 16 residues long. CDR3 amino acids: CASSLVSASGYYEQYF. The CDR3 DNA follows: TGTGCCAGCAGCTTAGTATCGGCTAGCGGATACTACGAGCAGTACTTC.

This clonotype was recorded many times. The chain recombines TRBV19 with TRBJ1-1, with TRBD1 matching 11 bases. The CDR3 runs to 14 residues. CDR1 LNHDA and CDR2 SQIVND come from the germline V gene (reference sequence). V dropped 6 bases and J dropped 0; count of bases not matched to a gene: 0. Here the CDR3 reads CASRDRGLNTEAFF. For the CDR3, the DNA is TGTGCCAGTAGGGACAGGGGGCTGAACACTGAAGCTTTCTTT.

This clonotype was recorded many times. The chain employs TRBV7-2 and TRBJ2-3, with 11 bases that match TRBD1. CDR1 and CDR2 (germline): SGHTA, FQGNSA. Trimming at V came to 4 bases and at J to 5 bases, leaving 8 bases not matched to a gene. This CDR3 spans 16 amino acids. The CDR3 loop reads CASSSAGTGGQDTQYF. The DNA of the CDR3 is TGTGCCAGCAGCTCAGCCGGGACAGGGGGACAAGATACGCAGTATTTT.

The gene calls are TRBV4-2 and TRBJ1-1; TRBD1 matches at 7 bases. The germline CDR1 and CDR2 sequences are LGHNA and YNFKEQ. CDR3 length: 17 amino acids. The V and J ends lost 2 bases and 4 bases, in that order; junction bases with no gene match: 13. Here the CDR3 DNA reads TGTGCCAGCAGCCAAATAAACTACAGGGGCGGGCTCACTGAAGCTTTCTTT. It is translated as CASSQINYRGGLTEAFF.

The chain joins TRBV20-1 to TRBJ2-7; TRBD1 aligns across 10 bases. Germline loops: CDR1 DFQATT, CDR2 SNEGSKA (reference sequence). V lost 3 bases to trimming and J lost 2 bases; unmatched junction nucleotides: 1. The CDR3 is made up of 13 amino acids. Written as DNA, the CDR3 is TGCAGTGCTAGGGGACAGGGGACCTACGAGCAGTACTTC. Protein sequence: CSARGQGTYEQYF.

This clonotype appeared many times. This chain connects TRBV27 to TRBJ2-5; D call uncertain. The CDR3 is 13 residues long. V lost 6 bases and J 0 bases, leaving 8 bases between the germline ends. Per the germline V gene, CDR1 is MNHEY and CDR2 is SMNVEV (reference sequence). The CDR3 DNA reads as TGTGCCAGCAGCCCACCGTACCAAGAGACCCAGTACTTC. Translated, it gives CASSPPYQETQYF.

As for this clonotype: This may stem from a read error, because a much larger clone lies one nucleotide away. The chain has TRBV4-1 and TRBJ2-1, with 7 nucleotides matching TRBD2. The CDR3 extends over 15 amino acids. CDR1 and CDR2 from the germline V gene are MGHRA and YSYEKL. V shed 0 bases and J 10 bases; nucleotides not matched to a gene: 9. The CDR3 reads CASSQDLAVTYEQFF. The CDR3 nucleotides read TGCGCCAGCAGCCAAGATCTAGCGGTTACCTACGAGCAGTTCTTC.

This clonotype was counted at least ten times. The chain is built from TRBV20-1 and TRBJ2-7; TRBD1 matches at 10 bases. Germline values: CDR1 DFQATT, CDR2 SNEGSKA (reference sequence). The CDR3 is 16 residues long. J lost 5 bases, V lost 5 bases, and 15 bases had no gene match. CDR3 sequence: CSAVGQGREGGNEQYF. The CDR3 bases are TGCAGTGCTGTGGGACAGGGGCGGGAAGGCGGCAACGAGCAGTACTTC.

This clonotype was counted between two and nine times. The chain is built from TRBV12-3 or TRBV12-4 and TRBJ2-3; the D gene is possibly TRBD1 (5 bases). Trimming took off 4 bases at V and 2 bases at J, with 19 bases between the two ends. This CDR3 is built from 17 residues. CDR3 sequence (DNA): TGTGCCAGCAGTTCCCCATTGGGTAGGGGTCCCACAGATACGCAGTATTTT. This encodes CASSSPLGRGPTDTQYF.

This clonotype was seen repeatedly, ten times or more. The chain couples TRBV4-1 to TRBJ2-3, with D possibly being TRBD2 (6 bases). CDR1 is MGHRA and CDR2 is YSYEKL in the germline V gene. The CDR3 spans 15 residues. Trimming pared 0 bases from V and 2 bases from J, leaving 9 bases between. The CDR3 protein is CASSQDGGATDTQYF. In DNA, the CDR3 is TGCGCCAGCAGCCAAGATGGAGGGGCCACAGATACGCAGTATTTT.

This clonotype was picked up many times. V is TRBV4-3 and J is TRBJ1-5; D not certain. Trimming shortened V by 0 bases and J by 1 base, and 7 bases separated the two germline ends. The germline gives CDR1 LGHNA, CDR2 YSLEER. The CDR3 covers 15 residues. CDR3 sequence: CASSQEAGSNQPQHF. The CDR3 DNA reads as TGCGCCAGCAGCCAAGAGGCAGGAAGCAATCAGCCCCAGCATTTT.

As regards this clonotype: The junction does not match germline at one end; this may be a read error. The rearrangement links TRBV27 to TRBJ2-1; weak D call: TRBD2 (6 bases). This CDR3 region has 19 residues. Per germline, CDR1 MNHEY and CDR2 SMNVEV (reference sequence). CDR3 sequence: CASSLWPGGSASSHNEQFF. CDR3 nucleotides: TGCGCCAGCAGTTTATGGCCTGGGGGGTCCGCAAGCTCCCACAATGAGCAGTTCTTC.

A note on this clonotype: A much larger clonotype is one base distant, so this may be a read error. This rearrangement joins TRBV5-1 to TRBJ2-5; D is ambiguous. This CDR3 spans 13 amino acids. Germline V gives CDR1 SGHRS, CDR2 YFSETQ. CDR3 nucleotide sequence: TGCGCCAGCAGCCCCGGACCAGAAGAGGCCCAGTACTTC. Protein sequence: CASSPGPEEAQYF.